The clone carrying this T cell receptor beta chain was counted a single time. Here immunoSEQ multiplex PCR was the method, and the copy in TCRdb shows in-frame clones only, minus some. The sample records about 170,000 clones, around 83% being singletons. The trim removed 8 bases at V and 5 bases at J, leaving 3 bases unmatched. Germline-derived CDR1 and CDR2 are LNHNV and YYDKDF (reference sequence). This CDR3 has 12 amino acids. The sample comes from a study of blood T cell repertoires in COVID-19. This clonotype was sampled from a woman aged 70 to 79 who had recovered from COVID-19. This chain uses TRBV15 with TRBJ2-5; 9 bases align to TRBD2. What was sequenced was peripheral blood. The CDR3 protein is CATRGGGETQYF. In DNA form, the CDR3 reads TGTGCCACCCGCGGGGGGGGTGAGACCCAGTACTTC.